This entry describes one TCR beta chain. The sample originates from a study of shared clonotypes between healthy human individuals. Per germline, CDR1 MGHDK and CDR2 SYGVNS. The V end lost 3 bases, the J end lost 7 bases, and 19 bases lay between the germline ends. The CDR3 covers 15 residues. Sequenced by immunoSEQ multiplex PCR; TCRdb stores in-frame clones only, minus some. The data contain about 2.3 million clones, under 95% of them singletons. The rearrangement joins TRBV25-1 to TRBJ2-7; the D call may be TRBD1 or TRBD2 (5 bases each). The receptor was derived from a young man in good health. Some clones in this sample may be carry-over from other donors' samples. Source material: naive CD4+ T cells from PBMCs. Subset reported: CD45RA+ positively selected. The CDR3 nucleotides read TGTGCCAGCAGTGACCCCAGATTGGGGGATTTTGAGCAGTACTTC. This translates into CASSDPRLGDFEQYF.